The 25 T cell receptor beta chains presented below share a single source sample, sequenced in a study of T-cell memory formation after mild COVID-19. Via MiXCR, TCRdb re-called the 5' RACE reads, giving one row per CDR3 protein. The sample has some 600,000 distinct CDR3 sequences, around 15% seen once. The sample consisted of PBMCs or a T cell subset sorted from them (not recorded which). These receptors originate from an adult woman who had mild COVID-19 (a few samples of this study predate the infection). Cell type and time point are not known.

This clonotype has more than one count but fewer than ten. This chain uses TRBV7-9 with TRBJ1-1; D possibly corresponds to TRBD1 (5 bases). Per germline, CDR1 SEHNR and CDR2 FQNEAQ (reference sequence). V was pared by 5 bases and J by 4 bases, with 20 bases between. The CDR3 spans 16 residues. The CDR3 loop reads CASSLKRSGRGTEAFF. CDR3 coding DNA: TGTGCCAGCAGCCTAAAGAGGTCCGGGAGGGGCACTGAAGCTTTCTTT.

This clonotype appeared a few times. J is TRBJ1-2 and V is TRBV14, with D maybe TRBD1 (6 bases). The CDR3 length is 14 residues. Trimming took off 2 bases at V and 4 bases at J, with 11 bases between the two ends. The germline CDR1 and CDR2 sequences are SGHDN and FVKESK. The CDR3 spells CASSQTRGLYGYTF. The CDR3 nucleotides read TGTGCCAGCAGCCAAACTCGGGGGCTCTATGGCTACACCTTC.

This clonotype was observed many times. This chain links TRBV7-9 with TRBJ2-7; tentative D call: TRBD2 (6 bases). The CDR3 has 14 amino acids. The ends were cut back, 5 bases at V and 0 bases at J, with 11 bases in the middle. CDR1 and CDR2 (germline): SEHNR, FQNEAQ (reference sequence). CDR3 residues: CASSPGRFSYEQYF. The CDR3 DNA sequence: TGTGCCAGCAGCCCCGGGAGATTCTCCTACGAGCAGTACTTC.

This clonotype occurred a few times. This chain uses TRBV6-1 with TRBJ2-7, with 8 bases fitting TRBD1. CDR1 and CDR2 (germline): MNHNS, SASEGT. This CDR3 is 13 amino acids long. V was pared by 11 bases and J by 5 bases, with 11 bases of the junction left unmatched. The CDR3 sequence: CAVRAGGLDEQYF. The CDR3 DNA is TGTGCCGTCCGGGCAGGGGGCTTGGACGAGCAGTACTTC.

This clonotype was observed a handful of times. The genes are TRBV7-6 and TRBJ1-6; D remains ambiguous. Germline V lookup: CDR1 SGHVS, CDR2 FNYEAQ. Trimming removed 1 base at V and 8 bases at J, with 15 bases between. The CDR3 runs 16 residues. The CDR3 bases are TGTGCCAGCAGCTTAGGCTCCCTTTTAATCCATTCACCCCTCCACTTT. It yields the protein CASSLGSLLIHSPLHF.

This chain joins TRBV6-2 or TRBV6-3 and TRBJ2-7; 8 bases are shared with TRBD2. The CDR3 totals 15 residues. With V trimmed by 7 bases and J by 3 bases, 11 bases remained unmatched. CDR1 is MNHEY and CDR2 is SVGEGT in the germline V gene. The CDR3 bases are TGTGCCAGCACCACTCGAAAGCGGGAGTTCTACGAGCAGTACTTC. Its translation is CASTTRKREFYEQYF.

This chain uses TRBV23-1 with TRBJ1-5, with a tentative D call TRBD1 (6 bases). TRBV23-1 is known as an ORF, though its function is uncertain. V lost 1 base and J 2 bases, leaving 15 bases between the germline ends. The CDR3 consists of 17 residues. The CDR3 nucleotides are TGCGCCAGCAGTCAATTGGGGGCACCGTGGGGCAATCAGCCCCAGCATTTT. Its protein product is CASSQLGAPWGNQPQHF.

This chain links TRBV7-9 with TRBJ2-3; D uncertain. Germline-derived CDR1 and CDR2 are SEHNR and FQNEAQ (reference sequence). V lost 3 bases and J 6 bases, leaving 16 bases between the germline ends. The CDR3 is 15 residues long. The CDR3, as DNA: TGTGCCAGCAGCTTTTCGGATAATCCGTCTGATACGCAGTATTTT. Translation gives CASSFSDNPSDTQYF.

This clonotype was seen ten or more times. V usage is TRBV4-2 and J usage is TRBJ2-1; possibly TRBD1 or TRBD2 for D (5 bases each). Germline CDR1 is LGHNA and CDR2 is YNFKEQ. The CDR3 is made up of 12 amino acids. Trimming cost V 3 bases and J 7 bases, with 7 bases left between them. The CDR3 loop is CASSHWGNEQFF. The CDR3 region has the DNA TGTGCCAGCAGCCACTGGGGGAATGAGCAGTTCTTC.

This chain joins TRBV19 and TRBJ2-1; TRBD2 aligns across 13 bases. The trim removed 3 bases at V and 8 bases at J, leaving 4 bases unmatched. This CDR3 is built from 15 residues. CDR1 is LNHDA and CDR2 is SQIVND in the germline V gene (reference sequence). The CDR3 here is CASSMGLAGQYEQFF. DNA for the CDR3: TGTGCCAGTAGTATGGGACTAGCGGGGCAGTATGAGCAGTTCTTC.

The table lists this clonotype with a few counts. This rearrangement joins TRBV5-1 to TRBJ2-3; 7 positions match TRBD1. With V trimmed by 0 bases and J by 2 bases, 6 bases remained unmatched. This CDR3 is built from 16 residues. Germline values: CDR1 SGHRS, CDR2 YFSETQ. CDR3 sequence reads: CASSLEWDRFTDTQYF. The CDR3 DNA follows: TGCGCCAGCAGCTTGGAGTGGGACAGATTCACAGATACGCAGTATTTT.

The CDR3 DNA reads TGTGCCAGCAGCGTGGCCGGGGGGGCCTCTGGGGCCAACGTCCTGACTTTC. This gives the protein CASSVAGGASGANVLTF. This rearrangement joins TRBV5-5 to TRBJ2-6; TRBD2 matches 8 bases. The CDR3 totals 17 residues. The V and J ends lost 4 bases and 0 bases, in that order; junction bases with no gene match: 6. Germline values: CDR1 SGHKS, CDR2 YYEKEE (reference sequence).

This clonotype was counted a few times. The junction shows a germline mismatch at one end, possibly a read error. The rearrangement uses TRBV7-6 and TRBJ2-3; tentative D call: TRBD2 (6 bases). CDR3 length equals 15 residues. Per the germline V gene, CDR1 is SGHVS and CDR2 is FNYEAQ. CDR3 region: CASSLAGTYTDTQYF. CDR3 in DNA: TGTGCCAGCAGCCTAGCCGGGACTTACACAGATACGCAGTATTTT.

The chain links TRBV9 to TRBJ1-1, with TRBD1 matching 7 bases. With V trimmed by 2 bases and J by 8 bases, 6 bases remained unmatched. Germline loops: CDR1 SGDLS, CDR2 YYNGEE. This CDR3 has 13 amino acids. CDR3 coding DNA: TGTGCCAGCAGCGTTACCCAGGGGGGAGAAGCTTTCTTT. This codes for CASSVTQGGEAFF.

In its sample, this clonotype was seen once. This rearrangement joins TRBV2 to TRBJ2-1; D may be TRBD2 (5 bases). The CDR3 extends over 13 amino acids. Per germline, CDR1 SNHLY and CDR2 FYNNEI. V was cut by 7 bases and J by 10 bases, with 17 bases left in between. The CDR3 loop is CASTREATDEQFF. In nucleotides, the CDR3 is TGTGCCAGCACTCGGGAAGCGACTGACGAGCAGTTCTTC.

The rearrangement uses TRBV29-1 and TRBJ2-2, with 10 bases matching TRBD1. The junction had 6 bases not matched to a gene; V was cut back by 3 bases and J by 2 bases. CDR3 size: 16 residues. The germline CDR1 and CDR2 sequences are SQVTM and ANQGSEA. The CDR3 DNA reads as TGCAGCGTTGAGGGGGGACAGGGGATAAACACCGGGGAGCTGTTTTTT. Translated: CSVEGGQGINTGELFF.

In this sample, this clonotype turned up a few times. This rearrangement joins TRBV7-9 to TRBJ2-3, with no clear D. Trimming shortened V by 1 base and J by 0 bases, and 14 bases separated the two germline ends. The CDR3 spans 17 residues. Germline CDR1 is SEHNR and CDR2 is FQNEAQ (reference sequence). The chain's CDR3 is CASSLGLGGISTDTQYF. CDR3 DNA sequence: TGTGCCAGCAGCTTAGGACTGGGCGGAATTAGCACAGATACGCAGTATTTT.

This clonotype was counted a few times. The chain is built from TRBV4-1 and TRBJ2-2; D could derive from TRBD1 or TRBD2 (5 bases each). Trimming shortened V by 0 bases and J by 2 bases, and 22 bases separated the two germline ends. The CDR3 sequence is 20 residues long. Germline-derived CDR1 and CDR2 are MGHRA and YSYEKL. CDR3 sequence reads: CASSQDPGGYRQPNTGELFF. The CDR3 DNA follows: TGCGCCAGCAGCCAAGACCCTGGGGGTTATCGACAGCCCAACACCGGGGAGCTGTTTTTT.

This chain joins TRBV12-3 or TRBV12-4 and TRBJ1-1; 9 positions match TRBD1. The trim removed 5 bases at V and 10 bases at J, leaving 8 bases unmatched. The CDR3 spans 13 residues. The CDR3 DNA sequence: TGTGCCAGCAGTGTCCCGGGACAGGGAGGAGCTTTCTTT. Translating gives CASSVPGQGGAFF.

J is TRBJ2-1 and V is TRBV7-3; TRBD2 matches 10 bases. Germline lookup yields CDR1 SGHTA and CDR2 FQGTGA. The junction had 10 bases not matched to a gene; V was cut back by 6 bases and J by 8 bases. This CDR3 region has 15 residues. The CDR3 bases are TGTGCCAGCAGTGCCGGACTAGCGGTGCGGGATGAGCAGTTCTTC. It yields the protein CASSAGLAVRDEQFF.

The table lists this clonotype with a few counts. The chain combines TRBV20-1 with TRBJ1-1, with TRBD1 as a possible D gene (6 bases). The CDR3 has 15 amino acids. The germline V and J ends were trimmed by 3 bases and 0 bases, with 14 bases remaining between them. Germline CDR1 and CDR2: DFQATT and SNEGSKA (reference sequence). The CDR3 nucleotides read TGCAGTGCTAGTAGACCGACAGGATTGAACACTGAAGCTTTCTTT. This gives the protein CSASRPTGLNTEAFF.

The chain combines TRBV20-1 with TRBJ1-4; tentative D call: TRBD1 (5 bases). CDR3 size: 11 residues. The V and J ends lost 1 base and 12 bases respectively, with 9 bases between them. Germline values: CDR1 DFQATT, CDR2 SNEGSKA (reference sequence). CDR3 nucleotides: TGCAGTGCTAGAGTAAAGGGACAACTGTTTTTT. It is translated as CSARVKGQLFF.

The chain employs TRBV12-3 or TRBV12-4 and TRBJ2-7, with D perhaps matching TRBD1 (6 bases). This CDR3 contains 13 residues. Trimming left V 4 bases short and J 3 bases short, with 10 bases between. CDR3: CASSSSDSYEQYF. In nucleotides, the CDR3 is TGTGCCAGCAGTTCCTCGGACAGCTACGAGCAGTACTTC.

CDR3 sequence: CSARATTGDPYGYTF. Here the CDR3 DNA reads TGCAGTGCTAGAGCCACCACAGGGGACCCCTATGGCTACACCTTC. The chain recombines TRBV20-1 with TRBJ1-2, with TRBD1 matching over 7 bases. The V segment lost 1 base and the J segment 4 bases; nucleotides outside the gene matches: 9. This CDR3 spans 15 amino acids. CDR1 and CDR2 from the germline V gene are DFQATT and SNEGSKA (reference sequence).

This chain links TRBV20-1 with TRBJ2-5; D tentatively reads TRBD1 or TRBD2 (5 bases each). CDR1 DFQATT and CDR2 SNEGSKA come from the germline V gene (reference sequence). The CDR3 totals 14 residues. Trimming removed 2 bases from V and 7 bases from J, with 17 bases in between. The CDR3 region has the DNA TGCAGTGCTAGATTTGGGCAGGGCCGGGGGACCCAGTACTTC. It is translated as CSARFGQGRGTQYF.